The sequence of this T cell receptor (beta chain) was determined in a study of blood T cells in healthy people across ages (dated by TCRdb to between 2014 and 2017). In terms of the full investigation: In model experiments, roughly one uniquely barcoded TCR beta cDNA molecule per two T cells was captured by template switching. The study measured age-related changes in TCR beta repertoire diversity using deep sequencing normalized with unique cDNA molecular identifiers. Donors were grouped into four age groups: young (average approximately 15 years), middle-aged (39), aged (62) and long-lived (roughly 80). To avoid experimental bias, donors of different ages were randomly spread across the sequencing lanes. Two additional independent replicas of 1 million unique cDNA reads from the same blood draw were analyzed for two donors (one aged 18 to 30 and one aged 80 or older).

Measured from the cysteine to the phenylalanine, the CDR3 is 15 residues long. Kept here is only the CDR3 DNA, which spans 45 bases and is read in frame from base 1. Trimming leaves V shorter by 8 bases and J shorter by 4 bases, with the junction holding 7 bases beyond the gene matches. Reading the germline V gene (reference sequence) gives CDR1 DFQATT and CDR2 SNEGSKA. This clonotype came up once. What this receptor recognizes is not known. A much larger clone lies one base from this, so it may be a read error. Library preparation used 5' RACE. Reads for this sample came from an Illumina HiSeq 2500. The second PCR ran for roughly 7 to 12 cycles and used a J-beta primer mix along with a sample-barcoded 5' primer. A unique molecular identifier was introduced onto each TCR beta cDNA molecule by a template-switch 5' adaptor carrying 12 random nucleotides. Each sample yielded at least 3 million CDR3-containing paired-end reads. First-strand cDNA synthesis was performed from all RNA using the Mint cDNA synthesis kit, with priming by a TRBC-specific oligonucleotide. Following uracil-DNA glycosylase treatment, all cDNA underwent a first 18-cycle PCR with the universal primers M1SS and BC2_uni_R. The original methods were these. For normalization, 1 million high-quality reads were randomly selected from each sample, with every read carrying a distinct molecular identifier. Instead of being binned into consensus sequences, reads that shared molecular identifiers were thrown out. MiTCR, run with a Q25 quality threshold and the strictest error-elimination algorithm, handled CDR3 identification, clonotype clustering and error correction. A nonparametric unseen species model with Euler transformation was used to estimate lower-bound total TCR beta diversity. TCRdb reprocessing: public reads trimmed at Q25 with fastp, clones called with MiXCR, in-frame beta chains kept. Rows with one shared CDR3 protein collapse into an entry with the most common genes and DNA. For this entry, the V and J calls and clone size follow TCRdb and not the study's own pipeline. This sample holds about 1 million distinct CDR3 sequences; 40% to 50% were observed only once. The biggest ten clones account for under 20% of the sample.

Broad study findings and their caveats: Observed TCR beta diversity per million T cells fell roughly linearly with age, and a significant reduction was already apparent by age about 43. Because the CMV infection status of the donors was unknown, age-related changes in expanded clonotypes may potentially have been confounded. Compared with the aged group, the long-lived group had more naive CD4+ T cells, fewer expanded clones and increased TCR diversity, a pattern suggesting age selection. Since profiling was done on bulk unsorted PBMCs, naive and antigen-experienced compartments could not be conclusively compared. Total diversity estimates from one million sequenced T cells were considered lower bounds and underestimates. The percentage of naive T cells measured by flow cytometry correlated strongly with observed TCR beta diversity.

Systemically healthy Caucasian individuals from Russia, approximately 39 in total and aged about 6 to 95 years, were included as donors. Each donor gave approximately 9.4 milliliters of peripheral blood, drawn into EDTA-treated Vacutainer tubes. Ficoll-Paque density-gradient centrifugation was used to isolate PBMCs, with at least 6 million per sample. Total RNA was extracted from PBMCs with Trizol reagent, with at least 5 micrograms obtained per sample. For every donor, flow cytometry on a PBMC aliquot measured the percentage of naive CD45RAhigh/CD27high T cells. The sample taken for sequencing was blood. The sequence links TRBV20-1 to TRBJ2-1; TRBD2 fits 14 bases in the junction. The origin of this receptor is a woman aged 60-75 years in good health. The sequenced DNA: TGCAGTACTCCGGGACTAGCGGGAGCGTACAATGAGCAGTTCTTC. Translated, it gives CSTPGLAGAYNEQFF.